One and the same sample provided the 3 T cell receptor beta chains below, sequenced in a study of cytomegalovirus exposure and HLA in healthy donors. Researchers ran the PCR with 60 Vbeta and 13 Jbeta primers. Assay: immunoSEQ multiplex PCR; the TCRdb copy retains only in-frame clones and omits some. This table holds about 240,000 clones, approximately 81% found once. Material for sequencing was PBMCs. The source is a girl aged 2-10 years in good health and CMV-seronegative.

This clone appeared a few times. The rearrangement joins TRBV5-4 to TRBJ2-1, with TRBD2 matching over 11 bases. This CDR3 region has 15 residues. Germline CDR1 is SGHNT and CDR2 is YYREEE (reference sequence). Trimming took 4 bases from V and 6 from J; bases not matched to a gene: 6. CDR3 sequence: CASSRLAGQTNEQFF. The CDR3 DNA reads as TGTGCCAGCAGCCGACTAGCGGGACAAACCAATGAGCAGTTCTTC.

The chain has TRBV15 and TRBJ1-5; 11 positions match TRBD1. Trimming removed 5 bases from V and 10 bases from J; junction bases left unmatched: 7. The germline gives CDR1 LNHNV, CDR2 YYDKDF (reference sequence). This CDR3 is built from 14 residues. The CDR3 sequence is CATSRDRGMYPQHF. CDR3 nucleotide sequence: TGTGCCACCAGCCGGGACAGGGGGATGTATCCCCAGCATTTT.

The chain links TRBV6-5 to TRBJ2-7; D is possibly TRBD2 (5 bases). Between the trimmed V and J ends, which lost 10 bases and 6 bases, there was a span of 16 bases. Germline loops: CDR1 MNHEY, CDR2 SVGAGI. This CDR3 contains 12 residues. CDR3 nucleotides: TGTGCCACATCGGACGGGGTAAGCGAGCAGTACTTC. Amino acid sequence: CATSDGVSEQYF.